This T cell receptor beta chain was sequenced for a study of molecular identifiers for immune sequencing clone quantification. Germline CDR1 is SEHNR and CDR2 is FQNEAQ (reference sequence). V was clipped by 4 bases and J by 0 bases, with 11 bases between them. The CDR3 spans 15 residues. Bulk libraries came from a prior protocol with listed TCR primers. TCRdb re-analysed the PCR reads in MiXCR, keeping a single row per CDR3 protein. The data show 460,000 or so distinct CDR3 sequences, with about 25% seen just once and 0.76% held by the top ten. This clonotype came up many times. The sample consisted of naive CD8+ T cells from blood, with Jurkat cell RNA spiked in. As for subset: FACS-sorted CD8+CD4-CCR7+CD45RA+ naive T cells. The clonotype was recovered from a human donor in good health. Some libraries in this study had Jurkat cell RNA spiked in. The rearrangement uses TRBV7-9 and TRBJ2-3; TRBD2 is a possible D gene (6 bases). The DNA for the CDR3 is TGTGCCAGCAGCTCGGGACTGAGGAGCACAGATACGCAGTATTTT. It encodes CASSSGLRSTDTQYF.